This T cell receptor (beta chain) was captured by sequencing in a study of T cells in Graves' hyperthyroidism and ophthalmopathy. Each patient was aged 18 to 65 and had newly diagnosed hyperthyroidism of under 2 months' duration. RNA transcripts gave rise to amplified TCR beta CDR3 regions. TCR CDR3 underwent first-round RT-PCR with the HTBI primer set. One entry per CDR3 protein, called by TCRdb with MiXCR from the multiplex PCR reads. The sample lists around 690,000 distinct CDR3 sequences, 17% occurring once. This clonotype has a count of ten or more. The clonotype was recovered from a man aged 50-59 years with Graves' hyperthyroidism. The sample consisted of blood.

CDR3 in amino acids: CASSLPPGELFF. For the CDR3, the DNA is TGTGCCAGCAGCCTTCCGCCCGGGGAGCTGTTTTTT. V is TRBV5-6 and J is TRBJ2-2; D is unresolved. CDR1 SGHDT and CDR2 YYEEEE come from the germline V gene. The CDR3 sequence is 12 residues long. V dropped 4 bases and J dropped 6 bases, with 7 bases sitting between them.